This T cell receptor (beta chain) was sequenced for a study of blood T cells in healthy people across ages. Broader study findings: Among long-lived donors, naive CD4+ cells were more numerous and diversity higher than in aged donors.

Details on this clonotype: Antigen unknown.

For the second PCR, which ran for about 6 to 12 cycles, a sample-barcoded 5' primer and a J-beta primer mix were used. MiXCR, applied by TCRdb to the 5' RACE reads, yields one record per CDR3 protein. This table has some 800,000 distinct CDR3 sequences, 25% appearing once. The CDR3 has 14 residues. These data were likewise used in another study, on T cells of mothers and their children.

This TCR was sampled from a boy aged 5 to 17 in good health. Material for sequencing was blood. V is TRBV21-1 and J is TRBJ2-5. TRBV21-1 is a pseudogene. In nucleotides, the CDR3 is TGTGCCAGCAGCAGTCGTTTTTACCAAGAGACCCAGTACTTC. It is translated as CASSSRFYQETQYF.